The rows below give T cell receptor beta chains drawn from one sample of a study of cytomegalovirus exposure and HLA in healthy donors. This table comes from immunoSEQ multiplex PCR, and its TCRdb copy is limited to in-frame clones, with some not included. The table has 120,000 to 150,000 clones, roughly 85% seen once. Material for sequencing was PBMCs. Receptors originate from a male donor in good health and CMV-seronegative. The conserved cysteine and the conserved F or W are not part of the CDR3 here. Each record gives: J gene, V gene, CDR3 protein.

j_gene: TRBJ1-1; v_gene: TRBV5-6; CDR3aa: ASSWTTVTGGTEAF
j_gene: TRBJ2-7; v_gene: TRBV6-5; CDR3aa: ASSYSDKTYEQY
j_gene: TRBJ2-7; v_gene: TRBV7-9; CDR3aa: ASSFVAELQY
j_gene: TRBJ2-1; v_gene: TRBV19; CDR3aa: ASSSPGGASSYNEQF
j_gene: TRBJ1-3; v_gene: TRBV19; CDR3aa: ASSIEQISSGNTIY
j_gene: TRBJ2-1; v_gene: TRBV5-6; CDR3aa: ASSLQGTGSSYNEQF
j_gene: TRBJ2-7; v_gene: TRBV6-5; CDR3aa: ASSYSRASGSYEQY
j_gene: TRBJ2-2; v_gene: TRBV9; CDR3aa: ASSQRTRRGTGELF
j_gene: TRBJ2-7; v_gene: TRBV7-9; CDR3aa: ASSQAGGPYEQY
j_gene: TRBJ1-5; v_gene: TRBV6-1; CDR3aa: ASSERRQGNNQPQH
j_gene: TRBJ2-7; v_gene: TRBV5-6; CDR3aa: ASSLGGTRSYEQY
j_gene: TRBJ1-2; v_gene: TRBV19; CDR3aa: ASAGGDDGYT
j_gene: TRBJ1-1; v_gene: TRBV6-1; CDR3aa: ASSVEGNAEAF
j_gene: TRBJ1-5; v_gene: TRBV11-3; CDR3aa: ASSLATHLENQPQH